These T cell receptor beta chains were read from a single sample in a study of shared clonotypes between healthy human individuals. Measured with immunoSEQ multiplex PCR; TCRdb has only the in-frame clones, and not every one. The profile shows 850,000 to 1,100,000 clones, approximately 77% of them singletons. Specimen: memory CD4+ T cells from PBMCs. The receptors were sampled from a young man in good health. Some clones in this sample may be carry-over from other donors' samples. CDR3s include the opening cysteine and the closing phenylalanine or tryptophan. Fields, in order: D gene, J gene, V gene, clone size, CDR3 protein, CDR3 DNA. A D gene is named only where the DNA matches it firmly. Size tells how often a clone was seen (once, few, many) or the class of an expanded clone, and some rows leave it out.

>TRBD2|TRBJ2-1|TRBV11-1|-
CASRASGNNEQFF
TGTGCCAGCAGGGCTAGCGGGAACAATGAGCAGTTCTTC
>-|TRBJ1-5|TRBV7-2|-
CASSLNGPNHQPQHF
TGTGCCAGCAGCCTAAACGGCCCAAACCATCAGCCCCAGCATTTT
>-|TRBJ2-3|TRBV4-1|-
CASSRQLTDTQYF
TGCGCCAGCAGCCGACAACTCACAGATACGCAGTATTTT
>-|TRBJ1-1|TRBV29-1|-
CSVSRQSMNTEAFF
TGCAGCGTAAGCCGACAGTCCATGAACACTGAAGCTTTCTTT
>-|TRBJ2-2|TRBV27|-
CASRNSPTGELFF
TGTGCCAGCAGGAACTCGCCCACCGGGGAGCTGTTTTTT
>TRBD2|TRBJ2-1|TRBV9|many
CASSVAGGRPWGEQFF
TGTGCCAGCAGCGTAGCTGGCGGGAGGCCCTGGGGTGAGCAGTTCTTC
>-|TRBJ1-1|TRBV6-5|-
CASSYSPLGNTEAFF
TGTGCCAGCAGTTACTCACCCCTGGGGAACACTGAAGCTTTCTTT
>TRBD1|TRBJ1-2|TRBV28|-
CASSTRTGGAKGYTF
TGTGCCAGCAGTACCCGGACAGGGGGCGCGAAGGGCTACACCTTC
>TRBD2|TRBJ2-7|TRBV5-1|-
CASSIGTSVYEQYF
TGCGCCAGCAGCATCGGGACTAGCGTCTACGAGCAGTACTTC
>-|TRBJ1-1|TRBV29-1|-
CSVDRENTEAFF
TGCAGCGTTGACAGGGAGAACACTGAAGCTTTCTTT
>-|TRBJ2-2|TRBV9|-
CASSPVTPLTGYTGELFF
TGTGCCAGCAGCCCGGTGACCCCCTTAACGGGTTACACCGGGGAGCTGTTTTTT
>-|TRBJ2-7|TRBV5-5|-
CASSLADTYEQYF
TGTGCCAGCAGCTTGGCAGACACCTACGAGCAGTACTTC
>TRBD1|TRBJ2-3|TRBV4-1|-
CASSPTGARADTQYF
TGCGCCAGCAGCCCGACAGGGGCAAGGGCAGATACGCAGTATTTT
>-|TRBJ2-5|TRBV9|-
CASSLRGIQETQYF
TGTGCCAGCAGCTTACGTGGGATTCAAGAGACCCAGTACTTC
>TRBD2|TRBJ2-3|TRBV5-1|-
CASSAGLAASTDTQYF
TGCGCCAGCAGCGCCGGACTAGCGGCTAGCACAGATACGCAGTATTTT
>-|TRBJ2-7|TRBV19|-
CASSRSTSSYEQYF
TGTGCCAGTAGTAGGTCGACTAGCTCCTACGAGCAGTACTTC
>-|TRBJ2-3|TRBV6-1|-
CASSPGAYTDTQYF
TGTGCCAGCAGCCCGGGTGCGTACACAGATACGCAGTATTTT
>-|TRBJ2-7|TRBV29-1|-
CSVPGLYLDEQYF
TGCAGCGTTCCCGGGCTCTACCTCGATGAGCAGTACTTC
>-|TRBJ1-2|TRBV6-5|-
CASSYSAFANYGYTF
TGTGCCAGCAGTTACTCAGCGTTTGCTAACTATGGCTACACCTTC
>TRBD2|TRBJ2-5|TRBV7-6|-
CASSSTGTTKETQYF
TGTGCTAGCAGCTCGACCGGGACTACTAAAGAGACCCAGTACTTC
>TRBD2|TRBJ2-7|TRBV28|-
CASSWASGITYEQYF
TGTGCCAGCAGTTGGGCTAGCGGGATCACCTACGAGCAGTACTTC
>TRBD1|TRBJ2-7|TRBV7-2|-
CASSFRQGLGIYEQYF
TGTGCCAGCAGCTTCCGACAGGGCCTAGGGATCTACGAGCAGTACTTC
>-|TRBJ1-3|TRBV28|few
CASSVLGPRGNTIYF
TGTGCCAGCAGTGTCCTTGGACCGAGGGGAAACACCATATATTTT
>-|TRBJ1-5|TRBV30|-
CAWSLQAGWGNQPQHF
TGTGCCTGGAGCCTCCAGGCAGGGTGGGGCAATCAGCCCCAGCATTTT
>-|TRBJ2-5|TRBV5-4|few
CASTSVGETQYF
TGTGCCAGCACCTCGGTAGGGGAGACCCAGTACTTC
>-|TRBJ2-1|TRBV27|many
CASSERLTGPREQFF
TGTGCCAGCAGTGAAAGGCTCACAGGGCCCCGTGAGCAGTTCTTC
>TRBD1|TRBJ2-1|TRBV15|once
CATSGKADRIYNEQFF
TGTGCCACCAGCGGAAAAGCGGACAGGATCTACAATGAGCAGTTCTTC
>-|TRBJ2-7|TRBV7-9|-
CASSSSGGLDEQYF
TGTGCCAGCAGCTCCTCTGGAGGCTTGGACGAGCAGTACTTC
>TRBD1|TRBJ2-2|TRBV25-1|few
CASRGTGNTGELFF
TGTGCCAGCAGGGGGACAGGGAACACCGGGGAGCTGTTTTTT
>-|TRBJ2-7|TRBV6-5|-
CASSYRQSPTYEQYF
TGTGCCAGCAGTTATAGACAGTCACCAACCTACGAGCAGTACTTC
>-|TRBJ1-2|TRBV5-4|-
CASSLGGVGYTF
TGTGCCAGCAGCTTGGGGGGAGTCGGCTACACCTTC
>-|TRBJ2-3|TRBV14|-
CASSQEATYLSTDTQYF
TGTGCCAGCAGCCAAGAGGCAACCTACCTTAGCACAGATACGCAGTATTTT
>-|TRBJ2-7|TRBV28|once
CASSSPGYEQYF
TGTGCCAGCAGTTCTCCGGGCTACGAGCAGTACTTC
>TRBD1|TRBJ1-1|TRBV29-1|-
CSARGQLNTEAFF
TGCAGCGCCCGGGGACAGCTGAACACTGAAGCTTTCTTT
>-|TRBJ2-7|TRBV5-1|-
CASSLAGSGLTYEQYF
TGCGCCAGCAGCTTGGCGGGGAGCGGGTTGACCTACGAGCAGTACTTC
>TRBD2|TRBJ2-4|TRBV7-9|-
CASARGETPTDIQYF
TGTGCCAGCGCCCGGGGGGAGACACCCACGGACATTCAGTACTTC
>-|TRBJ2-5|TRBV7-2|-
CASSQQTAVQETQYF
TGTGCCAGCAGCCAACAAACAGCTGTGCAAGAGACCCAGTACTTC
>-|TRBJ2-5|TRBV28|-
CASSLANAQYF
TGTGCCAGCAGTTTAGCCAACGCGCAGTACTTC
>-|TRBJ1-1|TRBV18|few
CASSPQRDGTEAFF
TGTGCCAGCTCACCCCAGAGGGACGGCACTGAAGCTTTCTTT
>-|TRBJ2-3|TRBV30|-
CAWSRTQITDTQYF
TGTGCCTGGAGTCGGACCCAGATCACAGATACGCAGTATTTT
>-|TRBJ2-7|TRBV27|-
CASSLWAGGYEQYF
TGTGCCAGCAGTTTATGGGCCGGCGGCTACGAGCAGTACTTC
>TRBD2|TRBJ2-2|TRBV10-3|many
CAISPGTSGANTGELFF
TGTGCCATCAGCCCCGGGACTAGCGGGGCGAACACCGGGGAGCTGTTTTTT
>-|TRBJ1-2|TRBV6-5|once
CASSYSTAVRGYTF
TGTGCCAGCAGTTACTCGACCGCCGTTAGGGGCTACACCTTC
>TRBD2|TRBJ2-5|TRBV19|-
CASSIASGLQETQYF
TGTGCCAGTAGTATCGCTAGCGGGTTACAAGAGACCCAGTACTTC
>-|TRBJ2-2|TRBV29-1|few
CSVDTGFNTGELFF
TGCAGCGTGGATACAGGGTTTAACACCGGGGAGCTGTTTTTT
>-|TRBJ1-6|TRBV29-1|once
CSGGEANSPLHF
TGCAGCGGTGGAGAAGCCAATTCACCCCTCCACTTT
>-|TRBJ2-7|TRBV5-1|-
CASSLVVPSEQYF
TGCGCCAGCAGCTTGGTAGTCCCCTCCGAGCAGTACTTC